This T cell receptor beta chain was found in a study of identical twins. Each CDR3 protein is one row after TCRdb ran MiXCR on the 5' RACE reads. The sample holds 400,000 to 550,000 distinct CDR3 sequences, 20% to 25% seen once. The CDR3 consists of 18 residues. V was clipped by 3 bases and J by 3 bases; unmatched bases: 15. Germline V gene sequence: CDR1 DFQATT, CDR2 SNEGSKA (reference sequence). The sample also formed part of further work on T cells expressing NK-cell markers. That work adds: These clonotypes additionally ranked first within the CD3+CD56-NKG2C+ fraction of a handful of donors.

The TCR originated in a woman aged 18 to 35 in good health. Sequencing was done on a sample of CD4+ T cells sorted from blood. V usage is TRBV20-1 and J usage is TRBJ2-4; TRBD2 matches at 9 bases. CDR3 loop: CSASRHGSGGLVKNIQYF. CDR3 nucleotide sequence: TGCAGTGCTAGTCGCCATGGAAGCGGGGGGTTGGTCAAAAACATTCAGTACTTC.